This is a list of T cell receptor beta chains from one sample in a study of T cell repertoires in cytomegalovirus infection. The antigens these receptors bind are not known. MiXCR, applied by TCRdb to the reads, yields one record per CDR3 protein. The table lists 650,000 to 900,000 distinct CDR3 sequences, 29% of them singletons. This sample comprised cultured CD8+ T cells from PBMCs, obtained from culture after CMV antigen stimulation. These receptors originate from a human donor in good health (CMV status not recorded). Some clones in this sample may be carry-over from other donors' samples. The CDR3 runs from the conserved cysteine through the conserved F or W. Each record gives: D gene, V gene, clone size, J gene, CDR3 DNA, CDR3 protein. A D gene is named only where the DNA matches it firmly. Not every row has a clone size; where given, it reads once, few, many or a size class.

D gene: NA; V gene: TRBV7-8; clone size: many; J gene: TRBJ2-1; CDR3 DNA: TGTGCCAGCAGCCTCCATCCAGGGAAAAGGGGCTACAATGAGCAGTTCTTC; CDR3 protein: CASSLHPGKRGYNEQFF
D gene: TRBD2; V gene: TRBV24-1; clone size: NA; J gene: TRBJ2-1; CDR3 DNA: TGTGCCACCAGTGATCGTGGACTAGCGGGGGGCGATGAGCAGTTCTTC; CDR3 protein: CATSDRGLAGGDEQFF
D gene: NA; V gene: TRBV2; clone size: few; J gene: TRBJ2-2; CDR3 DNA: TGTGCCAGCATCGGGGCCTGGGACACCGGGGAGCTGTTTTTT; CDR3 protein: CASIGAWDTGELFF
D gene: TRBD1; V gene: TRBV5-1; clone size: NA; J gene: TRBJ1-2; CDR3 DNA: TGCGCCAGCAGCCGCGGACAGGGAGGCCATGGCTACACCTTC; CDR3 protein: CASSRGQGGHGYTF
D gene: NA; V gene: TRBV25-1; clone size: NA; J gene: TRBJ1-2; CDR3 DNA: TGTGCCAGCCGATCAGGACACAGCTCTAACTATGGCTACACCTTC; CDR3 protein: CASRSGHSSNYGYTF
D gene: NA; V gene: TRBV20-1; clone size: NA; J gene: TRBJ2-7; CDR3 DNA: TGCAGTTTTCTCCCTCCCAGGGCCAACGAGCAGTACTTC; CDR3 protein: CSFLPPRANEQYF
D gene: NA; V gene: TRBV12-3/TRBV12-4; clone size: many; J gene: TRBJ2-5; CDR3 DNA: TGTGCCAGCAGGGACACTACAGAGACCCAGTACTTC; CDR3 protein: CASRDTTETQYF
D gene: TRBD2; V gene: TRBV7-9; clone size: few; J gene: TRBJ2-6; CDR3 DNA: TGTGCCAGCAGCTGGACTAGCGGGGGGGCCCGTGGGGCCAACGTCCTGACTTTC; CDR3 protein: CASSWTSGGARGANVLTF
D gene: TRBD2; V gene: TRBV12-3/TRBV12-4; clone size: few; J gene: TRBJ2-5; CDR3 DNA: TGTGCCAGCAGCTCCTTACTAGCGGGGGGGCCCGTGACCCAGTACTTC; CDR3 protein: CASSSLLAGGPVTQYF
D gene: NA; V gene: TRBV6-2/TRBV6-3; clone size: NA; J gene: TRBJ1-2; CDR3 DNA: TGTGCCACCTTACAGCCCTCAGGTGGCTACACCTTC; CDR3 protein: CATLQPSGGYTF
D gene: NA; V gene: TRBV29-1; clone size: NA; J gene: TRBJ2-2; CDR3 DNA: TGCAGCGTCGGCCGAGTGAACACCGGGGAGCTGTTTTTT; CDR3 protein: CSVGRVNTGELFF
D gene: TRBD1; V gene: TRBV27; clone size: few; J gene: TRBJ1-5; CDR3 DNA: TGTGCCAGCAGCCTTACAGGGGGCTGGCAGCCCCAGCATTTT; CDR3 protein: CASSLTGGWQPQHF